Below, 19 T cell receptor beta chains from the same sample are listed, as sequenced in a study of T-cell memory formation after mild COVID-19. TCRdb called the 5' RACE reads again in MiXCR, with one record for every CDR3 protein. The table lists about 180,000 distinct CDR3 sequences, roughly 16% of them singletons. The specimen sequenced was PBMCs or a T cell subset sorted from them (not recorded which). These receptors all stem from an adult woman who had mild COVID-19 (a few samples of this study predate the infection). Cell type and time point are not known.

This clonotype was counted a few times. V is TRBV7-2 and J is TRBJ1-1; TRBD1 aligns across 10 bases. The V and J ends lost 5 bases and 4 bases, in that order; junction bases with no gene match: 13. CDR1 and CDR2 (germline): SGHTA, FQGNSA. CDR3 length: 17 residues. CDR3 sequence (DNA): TGTGCCAGCAGCCCAAGACAGGGGGCGAGGGGGGGCACTGAAGCTTTCTTT. It encodes CASSPRQGARGGTEAFF.

This clonotype has just a few counts. The genes are TRBV5-5 and TRBJ2-3; TRBD1 or TRBD2 may be the D gene (7 bases each). Per germline, CDR1 SGHKS and CDR2 YYEKEE (reference sequence). The CDR3 extends over 15 amino acids. V was trimmed by 4 bases and J by 3 bases, leaving 15 bases between them. In DNA form, the CDR3 reads TGTGCCAGCAGCCACCCGCAGGGGGGGACAGATACGCAGTATTTT. Protein: CASSHPQGGTDTQYF.

This clonotype showed up just a few times. The chain uses TRBV9 and TRBJ2-7, with D unclear. CDR1 is SGDLS and CDR2 is YYNGEE in the germline V gene. The CDR3 sequence is 14 residues long. The ends were cut back, 4 bases at V and 2 bases at J, with 13 bases in the middle. As DNA, the CDR3 is TGTGCCAGCAGCTCCGGACCGGAAACCTACGAGCAGTACTTC. Residues: CASSSGPETYEQYF.

V and J are TRBV24-1 and TRBJ2-5; 8 bases agree with TRBD1. The CDR3 has 16 amino acids. J gave up 2 bases and V 3 bases, and 7 bases lay outside the gene matches. The germline gives CDR1 KGHDR, CDR2 SFDVKD. The chain's CDR3 is CATSDNQGAGQETQYF. The CDR3 DNA reads TGTGCCACCAGTGATAATCAGGGGGCGGGTCAAGAGACCCAGTACTTC.

This chain connects TRBV4-1 to TRBJ2-5; D remains unclear. The V gene's germline CDR1 is MGHRA and CDR2 YSYEKL. The V gene lost 8 bases and the J gene lost 5 bases, with 15 bases spanning the gap. CDR3 length: 13 residues. The CDR3 coding sequence is TGCGCCAGCGGGCTAACCGCCAGGGAGACCCAGTACTTC. Protein sequence: CASGLTARETQYF.

This chain uses TRBV20-1 with TRBJ2-2; D perhaps matches TRBD2 (6 bases). Per germline, CDR1 DFQATT and CDR2 SNEGSKA (reference sequence). The CDR3 has 14 amino acids. V was shortened by 4 bases and J by 7 bases, with 16 bases between the two germline ends. The CDR3 nucleotides are TGCAGTGCTAAGGAGGGTAGCGCCGGCGGGGAGCTGTTTTTT. Translation: CSAKEGSAGGELFF.

This clonotype appeared a few times. CDR3 sequence reads: CASWQSPYNEQFF. The CDR3 bases are TGTGCCAGCTGGCAGTCTCCCTACAATGAGCAGTTCTTC. The chain is built from TRBV25-1 and TRBJ2-1; no clear D gene. In germline, CDR1 is MGHDK, CDR2 SYGVNS. The CDR3 extends over 13 amino acids. Deletions cut 8 bases from V and 2 bases from J, with 10 bases between. The whole variable domain, remainder taken from reference TRBV25-1 and TRBJ2-1, is EADIYQTPRYLVIGTGKKITLECSQTMGHDKMYWYQQDPGMELHLIHYSYGVNSTEKGDLSSESTVSRIRTEHFPLTLESARPSHTSQYLCASWQSPYNEQFFGPGTRLTVL.

The rearrangement uses TRBV5-6 and TRBJ1-3; D uncertain. The ends were cut back, 1 base at V and 0 bases at J, with 11 bases in the middle. Looked up from germline, CDR1 is SGHDT and CDR2 is YYEEEE. This CDR3 contains 16 residues. The CDR3 nucleotides are TGTGCCAGCAGCTTGTCCGCCAGTTTCTCTGGAAACACCATATATTTT. Translated, it gives CASSLSASFSGNTIYF.

Many counts were recorded for this clonotype. The V call is TRBV24-1, the J call TRBJ2-3; no definite D call. Trimming took off 4 bases at V and 2 bases at J, with 15 bases between the two ends. CDR1 is KGHDR and CDR2 is SFDVKD in the germline V gene. The CDR3 consists of 16 residues. CDR3 region: CATSDPRSGDTDTQYF. Written as DNA, the CDR3 is TGTGCCACCAGTGACCCTCGGTCAGGCGACACAGATACGCAGTATTTT.

The V and J genes are TRBV30 and TRBJ1-1; 8 nucleotides line up with TRBD1. This CDR3 has 15 residues. Germline V lookup: CDR1 GTSNPN, CDR2 SVGIG (reference sequence). V lost 2 bases to trimming and J lost 4 bases; unmatched junction nucleotides: 9. The chain's CDR3 is CAWSKAAGGFTEAFF. CDR3 DNA sequence: TGTGCCTGGAGTAAGGCGGCAGGGGGCTTCACTGAAGCTTTCTTT.

In its sample, this clonotype was seen many times. This chain links TRBV5-5 with TRBJ1-6; D not resolved. CDR1 and CDR2 from the germline V gene are SGHKS and YYEKEE (reference sequence). This CDR3 region has 16 residues. V gave up 2 bases and J gave up 5 bases, with 14 bases separating them. The CDR3 DNA sequence: TGTGCCAGCAGCTTTGATATCAGAAGAGATAATTCACCCCTCCACTTT. Its translation is CASSFDIRRDNSPLHF.

A few counts support this clonotype. The CDR3 loop reads CASRSRSSYGYTF. The CDR3 nucleotides read TGTGCCAGCAGGAGCAGGTCCTCCTATGGCTACACCTTC. The chain joins TRBV6-5 to TRBJ1-2; no firm D call. Germline CDR1 MNHEY, CDR2 SVGAGI. V gave up 6 bases and J gave up 4 bases, with 12 bases separating them. This CDR3 contains 13 residues.

The V and J genes are TRBV6-5 and TRBJ2-7; possible D gene TRBD1, 6 bases. The CDR3 runs 14 residues. The V gene's germline CDR1 is MNHEY and CDR2 SVGAGI. V shed 6 bases and J shed 0 bases, with 12 bases lying between them. The chain's CDR3 is CASSRGQISYEQYF. Written as DNA, the CDR3 is TGTGCCAGCAGCCGAGGACAGATCTCCTACGAGCAGTACTTC.

The chain carries TRBV7-3 and TRBJ2-2; 8 nucleotides match TRBD2. The CDR3 length is 16 residues. CDR1 and CDR2 (germline): SGHTA, FQGTGA. V shed 5 bases, J shed 4 bases, and the junction held 9 bases outside the gene matches. As DNA, the CDR3 is TGTGCCAGCAGCCCAGGCCGGACTAGCCTCACCGGGGAGCTGTTTTTT. Translating it yields CASSPGRTSLTGELFF.

The rearrangement links TRBV9 to TRBJ2-2, with D tentatively TRBD2 (5 bases). The CDR3 runs 14 residues. The V end lost 7 bases, the J end lost 7 bases, and 17 bases lay between the germline ends. Germline assignment: CDR1 SGDLS and CDR2 YYNGEE. In DNA, the CDR3 is TGTGCCAGCCGAGAGGACTCATATAGCGGGGAGCTGTTTTTT. Residues: CASREDSYSGELFF.

This clonotype was counted a few times. The chain couples TRBV30 to TRBJ1-2; D uncertain. V was shortened by 6 bases and J by 1 base, with 6 bases between the two germline ends. This CDR3 is built from 11 residues. Germline CDR1 and CDR2: GTSNPN and SVGIG (reference sequence). CDR3 in amino acids: CACSVNYGYTF. CDR3 sequence (DNA): TGTGCCTGTTCGGTTAACTATGGCTACACCTTC.

This clonotype was recorded a few times. The chain has TRBV9 and TRBJ2-5; TRBD2 matches 8 bases. J was trimmed by 7 bases and V by 2 bases; bases with no gene match: 4. CDR3 length equals 13 residues. Germline V lookup: CDR1 SGDLS, CDR2 YYNGEE. In DNA, the CDR3 is TGTGCCAGCAGCGTGGGACGGGAGGGGACCCAGTACTTC. It codes for CASSVGREGTQYF.

This clonotype showed up just a few times. The chain uses TRBV6-6 and TRBJ2-7; 10 bases map to TRBD2. V was clipped by 6 bases and J by 0 bases; unmatched bases: 14. CDR1 is MNHNY and CDR2 is SVGAGI in the germline V gene (reference sequence). CDR3 length: 18 amino acids. This chain's CDR3 is CASRSDPLSGGTSYEQYF. CDR3 coding DNA: TGTGCCAGCAGGTCCGACCCCCTTAGCGGGGGGACCTCCTACGAGCAGTACTTC.

The sample holds a few counts of this clonotype. This chain joins TRBV20-1 and TRBJ2-1; 10 positions match TRBD2. The CDR3 has 13 residues. Germline values: CDR1 DFQATT, CDR2 SNEGSKA (reference sequence). Unmatched junction bases numbered 5, after V lost 8 bases and J lost 4 bases. DNA for the CDR3: TGCAGTTGCGGGACTAGCGCTTACAATGAGCAGTTCTTC. Amino acid sequence: CSCGTSAYNEQFF.